This T cell receptor (beta chain) was recovered during a study of vaccination and CD4 T cells after COVID-19. Whole-study context: Six males and four females constituted the convalescent cohort, two of whom were Hispanic.

Trimming took 1 base from V and 3 from J, leaving 5 bases between them. The CDR3 is 12 amino acids. Germline loops: CDR1 SGHKS, CDR2 YYEKEE (reference sequence). About this clonotype itself: Its matching antigen is unknown.

The treatment denotes: roughly ten-day PBMC culture with coronavirus spike peptide pools or control peptides (ViraFEST assay). Sequencing of the DNA from cultured CD4+ T cells was carried out with the Oncomine TCR Beta short-read assay. TCRdb ran MiXCR on the PCR reads and lists one entry per CDR3 protein. The sample comprises about 15,000 distinct CDR3 sequences, around four fifths of which are singletons, and 9.5% to 13% rests with the top ten. The TCR was taken from a human donor who had recovered from COVID-19. The sample taken for sequencing was CD4+ T cells from blood, cultured in vitro. V gene TRBV5-5 combines with J gene TRBJ2-7; D ambiguous. The CDR3 nucleotides are TGTGCCAGCAGCTTGAGCAGCTACGAGCAGTACTTC. Its translation is CASSLSSYEQYF.